This TCR beta chain was sequenced in a study of T cell responses to AZD1222 COVID-19 vaccine. Study results and limitations: Females made up more of the donors, who were largely white British, and clonal diversity may have come out too low. Spike-specific TCR breadth and depth both grew after two AZD1222 doses. Sampled repertoires all dated from after the peak T cell response. Baseline seropositivity characterized only a handful of AZD1222 recipients.

Comment on this clone: Its antigen is unknown.

Measured with immunoSEQ multiplex PCR; TCRdb has only the in-frame clones, and not every one. The sample includes tens of thousands of clones, approximately 90% of them seen just once. Germline V gives CDR1 SEHNR, CDR2 FQNEAQ (reference sequence). Unmatched junction bases numbered 4, after V lost 4 bases and J lost 2 bases. The CDR3 has 14 residues. The chain is built from TRBV7-9 and TRBJ2-5, with TRBD1 identical over 7 bases. Sequenced material: peripheral blood, taken on day 0 of MenACWY control vaccination. The TCR sequence derives from an adult in good health. Here the CDR3 reads CASSSGTEQETQYF. In nucleotides, the CDR3 is TGTGCCAGCAGCTCAGGGACAGAACAAGAGACCCAGTACTTC.